The 8 T cell receptor beta chains below come from one sample, sequenced in a study of blood T cell repertoires in COVID-19. Sequencing used immunoSEQ multiplex PCR; TCRdb keeps in-frame clones, though not all of them. The repertoire holds approximately 170,000 clones, with more than 80% as singletons. The sequenced sample was PBMCs or T cells enriched from blood (not recorded which). All receptors come from a man between 45 and 60 years old who had recovered from COVID-19.

As DNA, the CDR3 is TGTGCCAGCAGCGAAGGGGCAGGGAACACTGAAGCTTTCTTT. It codes for CASSEGAGNTEAFF. J is TRBJ1-1 and V is TRBV28; weak D call: TRBD1 (5 bases). Per the germline V gene, CDR1 is MDHEN and CDR2 is SYDVKM. This CDR3 has 14 amino acids. V was trimmed by 6 bases and J by 1 base, leaving 12 bases between them.

The CDR3 DNA follows: TGTGCCAGCAGCCAGGCGAGCAGGGCCCCGGAAGCTTTCTTT. This gives the protein CASSQASRAPEAFF. This chain uses TRBV3-1 (or the pseudogene TRBV3-2) with TRBJ1-1; a possible D gene is TRBD1 (5 bases). Germline V gives CDR1 LGHDT, CDR2 YNNKEL (reference sequence). The germline V and J ends were trimmed by 3 bases and 8 bases, with 16 bases remaining between them. This CDR3 contains 14 residues.

This clone was counted between two and nine times. V usage is TRBV15 and J usage is TRBJ2-7, with TRBD1 matching 7 bases. J gave up 5 bases and V 5 bases, and 15 bases lay outside the gene matches. The CDR3 consists of 16 residues. Germline values: CDR1 LNHNV, CDR2 YYDKDF (reference sequence). CDR3 coding DNA: TGTGCCACCAGCGGCCGACAGGGTACCGTCAGCGACGAGCAGTACTTC. It is translated as CATSGRQGTVSDEQYF. Using reference TRBV15 and TRBJ2-7 for the parts outside the CDR3, the full variable domain is DAMVIQNPRYQVTQFGKPVTLSCSQTLNHNVMYWYQQKSSQAPKLLFHYYDKDFNNEADTPDNFQSRRPNTSFCFLDIRSPGLGDTAMYLCATSGRQGTVSDEQYFGPGTRLTVT.

The chain carries TRBV2 and TRBJ1-5; D perhaps matches TRBD1 (6 bases). CDR3 length: 15 amino acids. Germline CDR1 and CDR2: SNHLY and FYNNEI. V lost 6 bases and J lost 4, with 16 bases in between. CDR3 region: CASSQAQGGNQPQHF. DNA for the CDR3: TGTGCCAGCAGCCAAGCACAGGGAGGGAATCAGCCCCAGCATTTT.

The count of this clone is one. The rearrangement uses TRBV13 and TRBJ2-7, with 8 bases fitting TRBD2. Germline-derived CDR1 and CDR2 are PRHDT and FYEKMQ (reference sequence). The CDR3 sequence is 16 residues long. The ends lost 2 bases at V and 5 bases at J; junction bases unmatched: 11. CDR3 bases: TGTGCCAGCAGCTTAATAGCGCGGGGGGACTACCACGAGCAGTACTTC. Its translation: CASSLIARGDYHEQYF.

The J gene is TRBJ1-2, the V gene TRBV3-1 (or the pseudogene TRBV3-2); TRBD1 aligns across 9 bases. From germline, CDR1 is LGHDT and CDR2 YNNKEL (reference sequence). V lost 2 bases and J lost 7; bases outside the gene matches: 11. This CDR3 has 16 residues. The CDR3 DNA sequence: TGTGCCAGCAGCCAAATCCGGACAGGGGCCCGGGGTGGCTACACCTTC. It codes for CASSQIRTGARGGYTF.

This clone was recorded once. This rearrangement joins TRBV3-1 (or the pseudogene TRBV3-2) to TRBJ2-7; 8 nucleotides match TRBD1. J lost 2 bases, V lost 1 base, and 4 bases had no gene match. The CDR3 has 15 residues. CDR1 and CDR2 from the germline V gene are LGHDT and YNNKEL (reference sequence). The CDR3 protein is CASSQVVQGAYEQYF. In DNA, the CDR3 is TGTGCCAGCAGCCAAGTGGTACAGGGGGCCTACGAGCAGTACTTC.

The chain carries TRBV10-3 and TRBJ1-5; TRBD1 might be the D (5 bases). The CDR3 length is 16 residues. Trimming removed 8 bases from V and 1 base from J, with 18 bases in between. The germline gives CDR1 ENHRY, CDR2 SYGVKD. CDR3 sequence (DNA): TGTGCCATCGGGGGGGGAGGGCGAGGAAGCAATCAGCCCCAGCATTTT. It yields the protein CAIGGGGRGSNQPQHF.